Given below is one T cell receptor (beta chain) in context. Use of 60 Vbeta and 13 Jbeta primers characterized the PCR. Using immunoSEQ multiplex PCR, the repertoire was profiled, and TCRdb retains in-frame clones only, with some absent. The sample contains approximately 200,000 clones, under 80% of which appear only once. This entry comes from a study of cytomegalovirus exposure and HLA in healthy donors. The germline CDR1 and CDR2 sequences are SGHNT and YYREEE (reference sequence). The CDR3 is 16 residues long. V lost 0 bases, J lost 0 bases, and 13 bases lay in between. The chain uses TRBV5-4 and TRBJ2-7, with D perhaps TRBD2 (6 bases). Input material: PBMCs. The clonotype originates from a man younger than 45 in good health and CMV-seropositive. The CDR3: CASSLAGGPSSYEQYF. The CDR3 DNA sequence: TGTGCCAGCAGCTTGGCCGGGGGACCCAGCTCCTACGAGCAGTACTTC.